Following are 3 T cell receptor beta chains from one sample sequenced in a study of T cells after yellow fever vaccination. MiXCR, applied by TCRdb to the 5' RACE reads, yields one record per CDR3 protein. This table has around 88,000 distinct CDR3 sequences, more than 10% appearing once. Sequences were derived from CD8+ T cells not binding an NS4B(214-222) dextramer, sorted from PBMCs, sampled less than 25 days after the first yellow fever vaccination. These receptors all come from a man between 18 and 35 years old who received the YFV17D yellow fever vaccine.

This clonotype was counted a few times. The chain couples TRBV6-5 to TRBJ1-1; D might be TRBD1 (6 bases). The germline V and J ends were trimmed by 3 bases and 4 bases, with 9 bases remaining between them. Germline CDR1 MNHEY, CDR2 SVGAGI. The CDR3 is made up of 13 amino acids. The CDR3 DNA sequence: TGTGCCAGCAGTTATTGGGGGCTCACTGAAGCTTTCTTT. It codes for CASSYWGLTEAFF.

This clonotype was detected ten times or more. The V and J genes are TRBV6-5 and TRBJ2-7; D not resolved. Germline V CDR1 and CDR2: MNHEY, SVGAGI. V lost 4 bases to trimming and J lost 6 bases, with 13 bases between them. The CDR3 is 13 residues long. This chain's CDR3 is CASSSFPRSEQYV. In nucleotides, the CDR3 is TGTGCCAGCAGTTCCTTTCCCCGCAGCGAGCAGTACGTC.

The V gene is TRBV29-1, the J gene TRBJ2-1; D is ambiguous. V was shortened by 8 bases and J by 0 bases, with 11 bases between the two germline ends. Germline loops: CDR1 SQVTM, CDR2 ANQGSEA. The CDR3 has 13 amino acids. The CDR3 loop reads CSFAASSYNEQFF. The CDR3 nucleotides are TGCAGCTTCGCGGCTAGCTCCTACAATGAGCAGTTCTTC.